What follows are 32 T cell receptor beta chains derived from one specimen sequenced in a study of CD4 T cells in relation to SARS-CoV-2 and coronaviruses. Profiled with immunoSEQ multiplex PCR; TCRdb holds only in-frame clones, not every one. Of over 15,000 clones listed, around 77% are singletons. Before the COVID-19 pandemic, during about 2011-2019, CD4+ T cells were taken from unexposed donors. The cells were cultured for approximately ten days before CD4+ T cells were isolated. No antigen has been assigned to these receptors. Source material: CD4+ T cells from PBMCs, cultured in vitro. These receptors were taken from a human donor in good health.

The J gene is TRBJ2-3, the V gene TRBV24-1; D is perhaps TRBD1 (5 bases). V dropped 4 bases and J dropped 0 bases, with 13 bases sitting between them. The germline gives CDR1 KGHDR, CDR2 SFDVKD. CDR3 length: 16 amino acids. CDR3 coding DNA: TGTGCCACCAGTGAAGACGACAGAACTAGCACAGATACGCAGTATTTT. Translation gives CATSEDDRTSTDTQYF.

The chain couples TRBV6-1 to TRBJ1-3; the D is unclear. Germline-derived CDR1 and CDR2 are MNHNS and SASEGT. The CDR3 length is 12 residues. V lost 1 base and J 4 bases, leaving 2 bases between the germline ends. The DNA of the CDR3 is TGTGCCAGCAGTGAAGTCGGAAACACCATATATTTT. Translated: CASSEVGNTIYF.

This clone was observed a single time. The chain is built from TRBV6-6 and TRBJ2-1; TRBD2 agrees at 8 bases. Germline-derived CDR1 and CDR2 are MNHNY and SVGAGI (reference sequence). This CDR3 spans 16 amino acids. V was pared by 4 bases and J by 7 bases, with 12 bases of the junction left unmatched. CDR3 bases: TGTGCCAGCAGTTCATCCGGGAGGGGGGGTGGTAATGAGCAGTTCTTC. Its protein is CASSSSGRGGGNEQFF.

The count of this clone is one. The chain combines TRBV3-1 (or the pseudogene TRBV3-2) with TRBJ1-1; D might be TRBD1 (6 bases). The CDR3 extends over 16 amino acids. The V and J ends lost 4 bases and 4 bases respectively, with 19 bases between them. Per the germline V gene, CDR1 is LGHDT and CDR2 is YNNKEL (reference sequence). In DNA, the CDR3 is TGTGCCAGCAGCCCACTTGGGGGCGGGAGCGTCACTGAAGCTTTCTTT. Protein: CASSPLGGGSVTEAFF.

The DNA for the CDR3 is TGTGCCAGTAGTCAGTCGGTGAATGAAAAACTGTTTTTT. Translating it yields CASSQSVNEKLFF. V usage is TRBV19 and J usage is TRBJ1-4, with D hard to call. Germline CDR1 reads LNHDA; CDR2 reads SQIVND (reference sequence). The CDR3 loop spans 13 amino acids. V lost 5 bases, J lost 5 bases, and 9 bases lay in between.

This chain uses TRBV19 with TRBJ2-1; D ambiguous. V shed 3 bases and J shed 4 bases, with 1 base lying between them. The CDR3 has 11 residues. Looked up from germline, CDR1 is LNHDA and CDR2 is SQIVND (reference sequence). CDR3 coding DNA: TGTGCCAGTAGTATTTACAATGAGCAGTTCTTC. Amino acids: CASSIYNEQFF.

This clone has just a few counts. V gene TRBV7-2 combines with J gene TRBJ2-7; 8 nucleotides line up with TRBD1. The CDR3 sequence is 17 residues long. Germline V gene data show CDR1 as SGHTA and CDR2 as FQGNSA. Losses at the gene ends were 5 bases for V and 9 bases for J; bases not matched to a gene: 21. DNA for the CDR3: TGTGCCAGCAGCCTGAGATCCGGGACAGGCGCCCCGGCGGGGCAGTACTTC. Translated: CASSLRSGTGAPAGQYF.

J is TRBJ2-5 and V is TRBV6-5; D gene ambiguous. V lost 0 bases and J 2 bases, leaving 7 bases between the germline ends. This CDR3 comprises 14 residues. CDR1 MNHEY and CDR2 SVGAGI come from the germline V gene. CDR3 sequence (DNA): TGTGCCAGCAGTTACTCGCGGCCTCAAGAGACCCAGTACTTC. Translation: CASSYSRPQETQYF.

A few counts support this clone. V gene TRBV12-3 or TRBV12-4 combines with J gene TRBJ2-4; maybe TRBD2 (5 bases). This CDR3 comprises 13 residues. Trimming removed 2 bases from V and 7 bases from J, with 9 bases in between. CDR3 bases: TGTGCCAGCAGTTTATCTGGAGGCAACATTCAGTACTTC. Protein product: CASSLSGGNIQYF.

The chain joins TRBV28 to TRBJ2-4; 7 positions agree with TRBD1. Germline V gene sequence: CDR1 MDHEN, CDR2 SYDVKM. J was trimmed by 2 bases and V by 5 bases; bases with no gene match: 3. CDR3 length: 14 residues. In DNA form, the CDR3 reads TGTGCCAGCAGTCAGGGGGATACCAAAAACATTCAGTACTTC. This gives the protein CASSQGDTKNIQYF. Variable domain in full (rest from reference TRBV28 and TRBJ2-4): DVKVTQSSRYLVKRTGEKVFLECVQDMDHENMFWYRQDPGLGLRLIYFSYDVKMKEKGDIPEGYSVSREKKERFSLILESASTNQTSMYLCASSQGDTKNIQYFGAGTRLSVL.

The J gene is TRBJ1-6, the V gene TRBV12-3 or TRBV12-4; D remains ambiguous. The CDR3 loop spans 13 amino acids. The germline V and J ends were trimmed by 5 bases and 9 bases, with 11 bases remaining between them. CDR3 nucleotide sequence: TGTGCCAGCAGTCCCCATTTGATTTCACCCCTCCACTTT. It encodes CASSPHLISPLHF.

The chain couples TRBV18 to TRBJ2-7, with D possibly called TRBD1 or TRBD2 (5 bases each). Germline V gene sequence: CDR1 KGHSH, CDR2 LQKENI. V lost 2 bases and J lost 2, with 13 bases in between. CDR3 length: 15 amino acids. The CDR3 bases are TGTGCCAGCTCACCAGGGGCGTCGGGGACCTACGAGCAGTACTTC. Encoded protein: CASSPGASGTYEQYF.

This chain joins TRBV6-5 and TRBJ2-7; no clear D. The CDR3 is 15 amino acids. V shed 5 bases and J shed 2 bases, with 16 bases lying between them. The germline V gene encodes CDR1 MNHEY and CDR2 SVGAGI. Here the CDR3 DNA reads TGTGCCAGCAGTACTAAGCTAAGCTATGCCTACGAGCAGTACTTC. Translated: CASSTKLSYAYEQYF.

The V and J genes are TRBV5-1 and TRBJ2-7; TRBD1 or TRBD2 may be the D gene (5 bases each). V lost 3 bases and J 5 bases, leaving 18 bases between the germline ends. The CDR3 runs to 15 residues. Germline lookup yields CDR1 SGHRS and CDR2 YFSETQ. CDR3 sequence (DNA): TGCGCCAGCAGCTCGATGGGACGGCCCATCGACGAGCAGTACTTC. Amino acids: CASSSMGRPIDEQYF. The full variable domain, with the rest looked up from reference TRBV5-1 and TRBJ2-7, is KAGVTQTPRYLIKTRGQQVTLSCSPISGHRSVSWYQQTPGQGLQFLFEYFSETQRNKGNFPGRFSGRQFSNSRSEMNVSTLELGDSALYLCASSSMGRPIDEQYFGPGTRLTVT.

The V and J genes are TRBV6-5 and TRBJ1-1; D not certain. The CDR3 is 13 amino acids. Trimming took 8 bases from V and 1 from J, leaving 11 bases between them. Germline V gives CDR1 MNHEY, CDR2 SVGAGI. CDR3 sequence (DNA): TGTGCCAGCGGATTGACTGCGAACACTGAAGCTTTCTTT. Translation: CASGLTANTEAFF.

The chain links TRBV5-5 to TRBJ2-7, with 9 bases that match TRBD1. Trimming cost V 3 bases and J 2 bases; bases outside gene matches: 6. Germline lookup yields CDR1 SGHKS and CDR2 YYEKEE (reference sequence). The CDR3 sequence is 15 residues long. The CDR3 spells CASSSLQGATYEQYF. DNA of the CDR3: TGTGCCAGCAGCTCTTTACAGGGGGCAACCTACGAGCAGTACTTC.

This clone is a singleton in its sample. The chain carries TRBV19 and TRBJ2-2; D is ambiguous. CDR3 length equals 14 residues. Germline assignment: CDR1 LNHDA and CDR2 SQIVND (reference sequence). Trimming cost V 8 bases and J 1 base, with 11 bases left between them. The CDR3 DNA reads as TGTGCCAGTCTAGGTAGAGAGAACACCGGGGAGCTGTTTTTT. It encodes CASLGRENTGELFF.

The chain is built from TRBV3-1 (or the pseudogene TRBV3-2) and TRBJ1-2; a weak D match, TRBD1 (6 bases). Trimming removed 8 bases at V and 9 bases at J, with 16 bases between. The CDR3 has 12 residues. CDR1 LGHDT and CDR2 YNNKEL come from the germline V gene (reference sequence). This CDR3 is CASGEGQTRYTF. The CDR3 DNA reads TGTGCCAGCGGGGAGGGACAAACGCGCTACACCTTC.

This sequence joins TRBV27 and TRBJ2-3; 15 positions match TRBD2. The CDR3 length is 17 residues. In germline, CDR1 is MNHEY, CDR2 SMNVEV (reference sequence). J lost 4 bases, V lost 5 bases, and 7 bases had no gene match. In DNA form, the CDR3 reads TGTGCCAGCAGTATCCTGGGACTAGCGGGAGGTCCAGATACGCAGTATTTT. Translation: CASSILGLAGGPDTQYF.

The J gene is TRBJ1-4, the V gene TRBV5-1; D remains unclear. Between the trimmed V and J ends, which lost 5 bases and 2 bases, there was a span of 13 bases. Looked up from germline, CDR1 is SGHRS and CDR2 is YFSETQ. CDR3 size: 15 residues. For the CDR3, the DNA is TGCGCCAGCAGAATTAACGCGATCACTAATGAAAAACTGTTTTTT. This gives the protein CASRINAITNEKLFF.

V gene TRBV11-1 combines with J gene TRBJ2-2; 7 bases align to TRBD2. CDR1 and CDR2 from the germline V gene are SGHAT and FQDESV (reference sequence). The CDR3 extends over 16 amino acids. V lost 1 base to trimming and J lost 3 bases; unmatched junction nucleotides: 5. CDR3 protein: CASSLGTSEYTGELFF. CDR3 nucleotides: TGTGCCAGCAGCTTAGGTACTAGCGAGTACACCGGGGAGCTGTTTTTT.

V is TRBV6-5 and J is TRBJ1-1; the D gene is possibly TRBD1 (5 bases). The CDR3 length is 14 residues. Germline values: CDR1 MNHEY, CDR2 SVGAGI. Trimming took 6 bases from V and 0 from J, leaving 11 bases between them. CDR3 sequence reads: CASRKGPLNTEAFF. DNA of the CDR3: TGTGCCAGCAGGAAGGGACCGCTGAACACTGAAGCTTTCTTT.

This chain connects TRBV29-1 to TRBJ2-1; no definite D call. V gave up 7 bases and J gave up 7 bases, with 11 bases separating them. Per germline, CDR1 SQVTM and CDR2 ANQGSEA. This CDR3 has 11 amino acids. In DNA, the CDR3 is TGCAGCGGACTTGACACAAATGAGCAGTTCTTC. This encodes CSGLDTNEQFF.

With regard to this clone: The same CDR3 is also encoded by other DNA sequences in this sample. The J gene is TRBJ1-6, the V gene TRBV7-2; D unclear. V was clipped by 1 base and J by 5 bases, with 6 bases between them. The CDR3 has 14 amino acids. Germline V gene lookup returns CDR1 SGHTA and CDR2 FQGNSA. The CDR3 DNA follows: TGTGCCAGCAGCTTAGGCACGGATAATTCACCCCTCCACTTT. Amino acid sequence: CASSLGTDNSPLHF.

This chain links TRBV12-5 with TRBJ2-1; the D is unclear. Germline assignment: CDR1 LGHNT and CDR2 FRNRAP. The V end lost 0 bases, the J end lost 4 bases, and 10 bases lay between the germline ends. The CDR3 contains 15 residues. CDR3 bases: TGTGCTAGTGGTTTGGTATTAGCAACTTACAATGAGCAGTTCTTC. It translates to CASGLVLATYNEQFF.

This chain joins TRBV7-8 and TRBJ2-7; 11 bases map to TRBD2. The CDR3 contains 13 residues. CDR1 is SGHVS, CDR2 FQNEAQ, per germline. Trimming at V came to 8 bases and at J to 4 bases, leaving 4 bases not matched to a gene. In DNA, the CDR3 is TGTGCCAGCGGACTAGCGGGTGCGTACGAGCAGTACTTC. Translated, it gives CASGLAGAYEQYF.

V is TRBV7-9 and J is TRBJ1-2; a possible D gene is TRBD1 (5 bases). CDR3 length: 18 residues. Per germline, CDR1 SEHNR and CDR2 FQNEAQ (reference sequence). V was trimmed by 0 bases and J by 1 base, leaving 18 bases between them. In nucleotides, the CDR3 is TGTGCCAGCAGCTTAGCGGCGTGGCTGGGGGTTCTTAACTATGGCTACACCTTC. It yields the protein CASSLAAWLGVLNYGYTF. Supplemented by reference TRBV7-9 and TRBJ1-2, the full variable domain reads DTGVSQNPRHKITKRGQNVTFRCDPISEHNRLYWYRQTLGQGPEFLTYFQNEAQLEKSRLLSDRFSAERPKGSFSTLEIQRTEQGDSAMYLCASSLAAWLGVLNYGYTFGSGTRLTVV.

The chain has TRBV2 and TRBJ2-1; 7 nucleotides match TRBD2. Per germline, CDR1 SNHLY and CDR2 FYNNEI. V lost 6 bases, J lost 6 bases, and 11 bases stayed unmatched. The CDR3 contains 15 residues. As DNA, the CDR3 is TGTGCCAGCAGGGTTGGACTAGAGTTAGCCAATGAGCAGTTCTTC. It codes for CASRVGLELANEQFF.

The CDR3 reads CAWSRARGRTLATEAFF. In nucleotides, the CDR3 is TGTGCCTGGAGTAGGGCCAGGGGGCGAACGTTGGCCACTGAAGCTTTCTTT. The rearrangement links TRBV30 to TRBJ1-1, with 8 bases identical to TRBD1. The length of the CDR3 is 17 residues. Trimming removed 2 bases from V and 4 bases from J; junction bases left unmatched: 15. CDR1 is GTSNPN and CDR2 is SVGIG in the germline V gene (reference sequence).

The chain links TRBV4-1 to TRBJ1-1, with TRBD1 identical over 7 bases. This CDR3 is 15 amino acids long. Germline CDR1 and CDR2: MGHRA and YSYEKL. V trimming: 1 base; J trimming: 1 base; junction bases outside the gene matches: 3. CDR3: CASSQGQGGNTEAFF. The DNA of the CDR3 is TGCGCCAGCAGCCAAGGACAGGGCGGGAACACTGAAGCTTTCTTT.

Only one count was recorded for this clone. V is TRBV6-1 and J is TRBJ2-5; the D is unclear. The germline V gene has CDR1 MNHNS and CDR2 SASEGT. Trimming left V 1 base short and J 13 bases short, with 13 bases between. The CDR3 is 12 amino acids. The CDR3 loop reads CASSEVIWVWYF. For the CDR3, the DNA is TGTGCCAGCAGTGAAGTTATCTGGGTCTGGTACTTC.

This clone was counted only a few times. CDR3: CASRVSSYEQYF. The CDR3 nucleotides read TGTGCCAGCAGGGTCAGTAGCTACGAGCAGTACTTC. The rearrangement uses TRBV6-5 and TRBJ2-7, with D hard to call. From germline, CDR1 is MNHEY and CDR2 SVGAGI. Trimming took 6 bases from V and 3 from J, leaving 9 bases between them. The CDR3 length is 12 residues.